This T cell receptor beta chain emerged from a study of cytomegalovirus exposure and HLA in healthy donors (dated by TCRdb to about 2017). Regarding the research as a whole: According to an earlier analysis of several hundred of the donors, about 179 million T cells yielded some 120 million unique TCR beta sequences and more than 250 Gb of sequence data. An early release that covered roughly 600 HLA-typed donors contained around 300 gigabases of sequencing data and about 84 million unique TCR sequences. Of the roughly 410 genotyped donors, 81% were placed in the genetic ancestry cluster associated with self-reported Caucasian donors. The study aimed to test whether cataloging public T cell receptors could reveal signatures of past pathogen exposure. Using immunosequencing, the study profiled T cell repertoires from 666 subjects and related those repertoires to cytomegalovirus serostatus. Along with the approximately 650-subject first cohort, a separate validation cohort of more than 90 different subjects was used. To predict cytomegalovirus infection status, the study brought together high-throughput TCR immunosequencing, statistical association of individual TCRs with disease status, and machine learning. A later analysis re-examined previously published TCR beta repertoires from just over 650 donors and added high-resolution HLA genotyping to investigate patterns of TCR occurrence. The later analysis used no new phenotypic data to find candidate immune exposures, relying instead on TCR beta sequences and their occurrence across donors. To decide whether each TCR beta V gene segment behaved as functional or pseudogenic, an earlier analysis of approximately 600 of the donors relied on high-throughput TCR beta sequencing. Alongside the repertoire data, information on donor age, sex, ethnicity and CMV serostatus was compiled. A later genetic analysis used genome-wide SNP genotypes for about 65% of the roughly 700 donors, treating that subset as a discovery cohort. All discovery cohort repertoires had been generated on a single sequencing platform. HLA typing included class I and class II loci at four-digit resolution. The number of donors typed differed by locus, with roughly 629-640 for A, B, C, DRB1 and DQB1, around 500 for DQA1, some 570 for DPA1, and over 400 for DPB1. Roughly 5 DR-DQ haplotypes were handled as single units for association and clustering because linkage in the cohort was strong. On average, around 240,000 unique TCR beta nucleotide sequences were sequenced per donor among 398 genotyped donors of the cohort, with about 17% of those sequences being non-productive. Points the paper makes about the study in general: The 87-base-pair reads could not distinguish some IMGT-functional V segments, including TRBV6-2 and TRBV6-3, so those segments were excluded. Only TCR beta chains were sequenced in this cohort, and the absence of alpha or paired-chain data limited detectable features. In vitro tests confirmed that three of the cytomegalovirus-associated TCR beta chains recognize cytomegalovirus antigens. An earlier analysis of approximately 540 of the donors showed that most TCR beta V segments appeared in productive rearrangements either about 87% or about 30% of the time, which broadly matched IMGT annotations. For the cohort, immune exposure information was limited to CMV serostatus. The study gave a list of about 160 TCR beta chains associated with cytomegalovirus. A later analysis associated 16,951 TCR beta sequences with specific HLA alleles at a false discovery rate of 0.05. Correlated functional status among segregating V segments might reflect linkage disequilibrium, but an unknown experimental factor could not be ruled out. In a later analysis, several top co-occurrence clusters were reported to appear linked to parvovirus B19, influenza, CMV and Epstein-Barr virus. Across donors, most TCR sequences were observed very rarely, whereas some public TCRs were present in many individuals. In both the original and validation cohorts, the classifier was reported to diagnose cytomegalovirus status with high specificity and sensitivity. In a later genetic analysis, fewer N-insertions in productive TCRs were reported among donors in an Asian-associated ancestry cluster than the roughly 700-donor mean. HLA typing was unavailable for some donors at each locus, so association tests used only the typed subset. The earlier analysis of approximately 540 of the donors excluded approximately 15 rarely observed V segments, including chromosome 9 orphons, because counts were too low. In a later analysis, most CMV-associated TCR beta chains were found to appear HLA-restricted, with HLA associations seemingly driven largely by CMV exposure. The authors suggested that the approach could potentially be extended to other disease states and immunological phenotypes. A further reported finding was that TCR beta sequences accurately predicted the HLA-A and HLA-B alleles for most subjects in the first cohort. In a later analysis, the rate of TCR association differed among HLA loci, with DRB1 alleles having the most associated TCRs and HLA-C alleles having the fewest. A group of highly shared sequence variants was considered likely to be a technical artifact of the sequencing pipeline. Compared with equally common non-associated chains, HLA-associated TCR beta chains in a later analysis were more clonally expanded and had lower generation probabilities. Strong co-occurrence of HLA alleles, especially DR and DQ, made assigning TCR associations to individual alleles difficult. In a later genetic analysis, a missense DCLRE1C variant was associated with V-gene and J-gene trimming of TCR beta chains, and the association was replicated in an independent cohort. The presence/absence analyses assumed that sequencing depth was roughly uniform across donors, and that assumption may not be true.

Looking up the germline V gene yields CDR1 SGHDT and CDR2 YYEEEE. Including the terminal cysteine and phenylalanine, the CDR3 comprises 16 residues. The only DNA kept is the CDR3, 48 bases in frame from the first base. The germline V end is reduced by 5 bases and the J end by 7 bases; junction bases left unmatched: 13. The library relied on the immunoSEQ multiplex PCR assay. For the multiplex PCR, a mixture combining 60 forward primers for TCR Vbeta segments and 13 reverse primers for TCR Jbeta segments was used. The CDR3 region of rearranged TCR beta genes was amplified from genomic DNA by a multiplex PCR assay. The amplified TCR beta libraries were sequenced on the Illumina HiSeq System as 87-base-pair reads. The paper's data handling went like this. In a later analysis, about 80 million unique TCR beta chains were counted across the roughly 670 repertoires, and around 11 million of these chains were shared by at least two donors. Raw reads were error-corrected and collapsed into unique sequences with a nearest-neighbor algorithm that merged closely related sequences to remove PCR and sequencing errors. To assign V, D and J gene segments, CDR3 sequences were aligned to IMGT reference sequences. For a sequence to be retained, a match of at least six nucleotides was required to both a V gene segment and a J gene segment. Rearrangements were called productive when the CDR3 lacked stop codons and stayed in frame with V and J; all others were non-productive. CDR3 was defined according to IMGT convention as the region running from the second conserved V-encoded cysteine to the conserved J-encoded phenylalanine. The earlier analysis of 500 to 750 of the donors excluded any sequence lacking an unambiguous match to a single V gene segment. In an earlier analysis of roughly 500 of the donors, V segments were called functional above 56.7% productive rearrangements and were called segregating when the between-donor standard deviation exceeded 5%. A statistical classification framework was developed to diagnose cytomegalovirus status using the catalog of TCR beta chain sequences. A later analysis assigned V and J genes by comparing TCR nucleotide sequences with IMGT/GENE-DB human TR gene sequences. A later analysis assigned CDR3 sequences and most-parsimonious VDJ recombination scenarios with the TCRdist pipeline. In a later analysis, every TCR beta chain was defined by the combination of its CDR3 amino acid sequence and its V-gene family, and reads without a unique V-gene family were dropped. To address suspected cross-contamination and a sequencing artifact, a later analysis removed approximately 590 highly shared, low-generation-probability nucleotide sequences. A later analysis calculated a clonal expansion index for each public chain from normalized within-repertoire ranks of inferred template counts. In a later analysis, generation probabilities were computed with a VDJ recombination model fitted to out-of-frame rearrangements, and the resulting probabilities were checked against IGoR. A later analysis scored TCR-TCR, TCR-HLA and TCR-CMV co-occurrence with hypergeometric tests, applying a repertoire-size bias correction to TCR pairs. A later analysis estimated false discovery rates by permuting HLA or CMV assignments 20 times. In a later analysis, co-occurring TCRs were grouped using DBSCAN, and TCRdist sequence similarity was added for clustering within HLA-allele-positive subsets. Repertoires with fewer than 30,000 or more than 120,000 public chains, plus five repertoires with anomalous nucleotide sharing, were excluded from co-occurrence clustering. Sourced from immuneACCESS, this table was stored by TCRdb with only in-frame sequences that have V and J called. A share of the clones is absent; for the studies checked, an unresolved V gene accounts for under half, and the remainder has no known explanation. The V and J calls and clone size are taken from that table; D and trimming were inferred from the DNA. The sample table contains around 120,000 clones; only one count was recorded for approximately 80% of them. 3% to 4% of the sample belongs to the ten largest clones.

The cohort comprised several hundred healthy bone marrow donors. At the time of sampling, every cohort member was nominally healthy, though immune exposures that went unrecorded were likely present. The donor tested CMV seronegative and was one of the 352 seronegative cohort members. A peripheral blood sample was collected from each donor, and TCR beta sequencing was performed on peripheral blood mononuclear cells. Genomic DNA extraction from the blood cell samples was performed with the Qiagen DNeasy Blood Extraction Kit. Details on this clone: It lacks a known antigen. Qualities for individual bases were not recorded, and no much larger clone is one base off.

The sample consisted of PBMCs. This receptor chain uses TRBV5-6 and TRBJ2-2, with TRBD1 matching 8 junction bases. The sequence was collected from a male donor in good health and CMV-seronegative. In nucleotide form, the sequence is TGTGCCAGCAGTTCAGGACAGGGAAGGGCCATCGGGGAGCTGTTTTTT. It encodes CASSSGQGRAIGELFF.